This T cell receptor beta chain was obtained from a study of diagnostic markers for celiac disease (dated by TCRdb to about 2020). Going by frequency, this clonotype is medium-sized (0.01 to 0.1%); no count is logged. No antigen is known for it. The listed sequencing device is Illumina MiSeq. TCRdb reprocessed the reads and assigns one entry to each CDR3 protein sequence, leaving out DNA. In this sample's table one finds thousands of distinct CDR3 sequences. 8.5% to 10% of the sample rests with the top ten. In the germline V gene, CDR1 corresponds to SGHTA and CDR2 to FQGNSA. Inclusive of the bounding cysteine and phenylalanine, the CDR3 is 14 residues long. The entry carries no DNA sequence.

The sequence joins TRBV7-2 to TRBJ2-2; with no DNA, the TCRdb D assignment of TRBD2 cannot be verified. Sequenced material: either unsorted cells or a sorted T cell fraction (not recorded which). The TCR originated in a human donor. This table probably holds off-target reads from a library built for another chain. The CDR3 is CASSPGTSAGELFF.